Below are 8 T cell receptor beta chains sequenced from a single sample in a study of T cell responses to AZD1222 COVID-19 vaccine. The data were produced by immunoSEQ multiplex PCR, yet TCRdb's version contains in-frame clones alone and is incomplete. This table has fewer than 110,000 clones, about nine tenths appearing once. Sequenced here: peripheral blood, sampled on day 0 of AZD1222 vaccination. Receptor source: an adult in good health.

The CDR3 sequence is CASSLSPLVGTEAFF. The CDR3 bases are TGTGCCAGCAGTTTATCGCCCCTTGTGGGCACTGAAGCTTTCTTT. The V gene is TRBV27, the J gene TRBJ1-1; D gene unclear. V was trimmed by 0 bases and J by 4 bases, leaving 12 bases between them. This CDR3 has 15 residues. In germline, CDR1 is MNHEY, CDR2 SMNVEV (reference sequence).

The chain has TRBV10-3 and TRBJ2-4, with D hard to call. The CDR3 runs 14 residues. V was shortened by 1 base and J by 0 bases, with 4 bases between the two germline ends. Germline V gene data show CDR1 as ENHRY and CDR2 as SYGVKD. The CDR3 sequence: CAISEWGAKNIQYF. In nucleotides, the CDR3 is TGTGCCATCAGTGAGTGGGGAGCCAAAAACATTCAGTACTTC.

J is TRBJ2-7 and V is TRBV19, with D uncertain. The CDR3 totals 12 residues. Between the trimmed V and J ends, which lost 6 bases and 6 bases, there was a span of 12 bases. The germline CDR1 and CDR2 sequences are LNHDA and SQIVND (reference sequence). CDR3 sequence (DNA): TGTGCCAGTAGGGGATTCGCTTCCGAGCAGTACTTC. Residues: CASRGFASEQYF. Full variable domain (rest looked up from reference TRBV19 and TRBJ2-7): DGGITQSPKYLFRKEGQNVTLSCEQNLNHDAMYWYRQDPGQGLRLIYYSQIVNDFQKGDIAEGYSVSREKKESFPLTVTSAQKNPTAFYLCASRGFASEQYFGPGTRLTVT.

V is TRBV7-7 and J is TRBJ2-1; 10 nucleotides line up with TRBD2. The V segment lost 6 bases and the J segment 5 bases; nucleotides outside the gene matches: 7. The CDR3 has 15 residues. Germline loops: CDR1 SSHAT, CDR2 FNYEAQ (reference sequence). The CDR3 loop reads CASSPGLAINNEQFF. Here the CDR3 DNA reads TGTGCCAGCAGTCCGGGACTAGCGATCAACAATGAGCAGTTCTTC.

The genes are TRBV28 and TRBJ2-1, with D hard to call. This CDR3 contains 14 residues. Germline V lookup: CDR1 MDHEN, CDR2 SYDVKM. The germline V and J ends were trimmed by 7 bases and 1 base, with 11 bases remaining between them. For the CDR3, the DNA is TGTGCCAGCACCTCTTACGAATCCTACAATGAGCAGTTCTTC. This codes for CASTSYESYNEQFF.

The CDR3 DNA reads as TGTGCCAGCAGTGAAAAGGGTGGCGGGAGGTCTACCGGGGAGCTGTTTTTT. Translation: CASSEKGGGRSTGELFF. The V gene is TRBV6-1, the J gene TRBJ2-2; TRBD2 matches 8 bases. The junction had 10 bases not matched to a gene; V was cut back by 2 bases and J by 5 bases. CDR3 length equals 17 residues. CDR1 is MNHNS, CDR2 SASEGT, per germline.

The J gene is TRBJ1-1, the V gene TRBV10-3, with a tentative D call TRBD1 (6 bases). Germline V gene data show CDR1 as ENHRY and CDR2 as SYGVKD. The V end lost 3 bases, the J end lost 1 base, and 6 bases lay between the germline ends. The CDR3 consists of 13 residues. This CDR3 is CAISEGGNTEAFF. In DNA form, the CDR3 reads TGTGCCATCAGTGAAGGGGGGAACACTGAAGCTTTCTTT.

The chain combines TRBV25-1 with TRBJ1-6; D not resolved. Germline CDR1 is MGHDK and CDR2 is SYGVNS. V dropped 4 bases and J dropped 8 bases, with 12 bases sitting between them. This CDR3 spans 14 amino acids. In nucleotides, the CDR3 is TGTGCCAGCAGTGTTGGGTTTATGGATTCACCCCTCCACTTT. Its translation: CASSVGFMDSPLHF.